Listed here are 22 T cell receptor beta chains from one sample, sequenced in a study of T cell changes during pregnancy in multiple sclerosis. Here immunoSEQ multiplex PCR was the method, and the copy in TCRdb shows in-frame clones only, minus some. Among roughly 26,000 clones listed, approximately 92% were seen once. The sample was CD8+ T cells from peripheral blood mononuclear cells, taken in the second trimester of pregnancy. The source of these receptors is a female donor with multiple sclerosis, enrolled in a pregnancy study.

Concerning this clone: Additional DNA sequences in this sample encode the identical CDR3. The chain combines TRBV29-1 with TRBJ1-5; 9 bases align to TRBD1. The CDR3 spans 14 residues. V shed 4 bases, J shed 0 bases, and the junction held 1 base outside the gene matches. Germline V lookup: CDR1 SQVTM, CDR2 ANQGSEA. The DNA of the CDR3 is TGCAGCGTTGGGACAGGGGCTAGCAATCAGCCCCAGCATTTT. Its protein product is CSVGTGASNQPQHF. The full variable domain, with the rest looked up from reference TRBV29-1 and TRBJ1-5, is SAVISQKPSRDICQRGTSLTIQCQVDSQVTMMFWYRQQPGQSLTLIATANQGSEATYESGFVIDKFPISRPNLTFSTLTVSNMSPEDSSIYLCSVGTGASNQPQHFGDGTRLSIL.

V is TRBV27 and J is TRBJ2-1; 12 nucleotides match TRBD2. CDR3 length: 17 residues. V lost 2 bases and J lost 10; bases outside the gene matches: 12. Germline V lookup: CDR1 MNHEY, CDR2 SMNVEV (reference sequence). CDR3 nucleotide sequence: TGTGCCAGCAGTTTACCCTGGACTAGCGGGGAGGTACGAGAGCAGTTCTTC. Protein: CASSLPWTSGEVREQFF.

This chain links TRBV5-1 with TRBJ2-7; maybe TRBD2 (5 bases). Germline-derived CDR1 and CDR2 are SGHRS and YFSETQ. Trimming removed 0 bases from V and 4 bases from J, with 8 bases in between. The CDR3 has 13 residues. The CDR3 coding sequence is TGCGCCAGCAGCTTGGACCTAGCTTACGAGCAGTACTTC. Residues: CASSLDLAYEQYF.

The chain couples TRBV27 to TRBJ2-2; D is undetermined. Between the trimmed V and J ends, which lost 6 bases and 3 bases, there was a span of 17 bases. Germline values: CDR1 MNHEY, CDR2 SMNVEV (reference sequence). This CDR3 contains 16 residues. The CDR3 DNA is TGTGCCAGCAGCTGCTTGTCCGGTCCTGACACCGGGGAGCTGTTTTTT. Its protein product is CASSCLSGPDTGELFF.

The CDR3 loop reads CASSHDTDYGYTF. For the CDR3, the DNA is TGTGCCAGCAGCCACGACACCGACTATGGCTACACCTTC. The V call is TRBV14, the J call TRBJ1-2; D uncertain. Germline CDR1 is SGHDN and CDR2 is FVKESK. The CDR3 runs to 13 residues. Trimming took 3 bases from V and 3 from J, leaving 8 bases between them.

In this sample, this clone turned up once. The chain combines TRBV9 with TRBJ2-7; 11 positions match TRBD2. Trimming at V came to 4 bases and at J to 3 bases, leaving 6 bases not matched to a gene. Germline CDR1 reads SGDLS; CDR2 reads YYNGEE. The CDR3 length is 15 residues. The CDR3 DNA reads TGTGCCAGCAGCACCACTAGCGGGAGCTACTACGAGCAGTACTTC. Encoded protein: CASSTTSGSYYEQYF.

J is TRBJ2-5 and V is TRBV13, with 9 bases matching TRBD2. V lost 5 bases to trimming and J lost 9 bases; unmatched junction nucleotides: 4. CDR1 is PRHDT and CDR2 is FYEKMQ in the germline V gene (reference sequence). The CDR3 consists of 12 residues. The DNA for the CDR3 is TGTGCCAGCAGCCTCGCGGGGGGGGCCCAGTACTTC. Translation gives CASSLAGGAQYF.

This clone was seen a single time. The CDR3 protein is CASSFLADYNEQFF. The CDR3 DNA follows: TGTGCCAGCAGCTTTTTAGCGGACTACAATGAGCAGTTCTTC. The chain recombines TRBV7-9 with TRBJ2-1; possibly TRBD2 for D (6 bases). The CDR3 is 14 amino acids. Trimming cost V 3 bases and J 3 bases, with 9 bases left between them. Germline CDR1 reads SEHNR; CDR2 reads FQNEAQ (reference sequence).

The chain uses TRBV7-2 and TRBJ1-2, with D possibly being TRBD1 (6 bases). The V and J ends lost 5 bases and 8 bases respectively, with 15 bases between them. Germline CDR1 and CDR2: SGHTA and FQGNSA. This CDR3 has 13 amino acids. CDR3 nucleotide sequence: TGTGCCAGCAGCCCAGAGACAGGATCCGGCTACACCTTC. Translation gives CASSPETGSGYTF.

Only one count was recorded for this clone. The chain uses TRBV27 and TRBJ2-1, with a possible D match to TRBD2 (5 bases). V lost 8 bases and J lost 0, with 17 bases in between. This CDR3 is 16 amino acids long. Germline lookup yields CDR1 MNHEY and CDR2 SMNVEV (reference sequence). This CDR3 is CASCDSSGISYNEQFF. The DNA for the CDR3 is TGTGCCAGCTGTGACTCCTCGGGAATCTCCTACAATGAGCAGTTCTTC.

The V gene is TRBV4-2, the J gene TRBJ2-5; 8 bases fit TRBD1. The length of the CDR3 is 18 residues. V was clipped by 0 bases and J by 4 bases; unmatched bases: 13. The V gene's germline CDR1 is LGHNA and CDR2 YNFKEQ. CDR3: CASSQELISGQGSETQYF. In nucleotides, the CDR3 is TGTGCCAGCAGCCAAGAACTGATTAGCGGACAGGGATCAGAGACCCAGTACTTC.

CDR3 in amino acids: CASSPTVTGATGAHERGTQYF. CDR3 sequence (DNA): TGTGCCAGTAGTCCAACGGTGACAGGGGCGACAGGAGCGCACGAAAGGGGGACCCAGTACTTC. The chain is built from TRBV19 and TRBJ2-5; 8 bases line up with TRBD1. After removal of 5 bases from V and 7 bases from J, the junction contained 30 bases not matched to a gene. The germline CDR1 and CDR2 sequences are LNHDA and SQIVND (reference sequence). This CDR3 comprises 21 residues.

The genes are TRBV6-5 and TRBJ2-3, with D perhaps matching TRBD2 (7 bases). Germline-derived CDR1 and CDR2 are MNHEY and SVGAGI. The CDR3 totals 14 residues. The V and J ends lost 6 bases and 5 bases respectively, with 15 bases between them. In nucleotides, the CDR3 is TGTGCCAGCAGAAACCGGGGGGCCCTAGATACGCAGTATTTT. Its protein product is CASRNRGALDTQYF.

V and J are TRBV7-8 and TRBJ2-7, with D perhaps matching TRBD1 (6 bases). Between the trimmed V and J ends, which lost 5 bases and 3 bases, there was a span of 14 bases. The CDR3 is made up of 14 amino acids. Germline V gene lookup returns CDR1 SGHVS and CDR2 FQNEAQ. CDR3 DNA: TGTGCCAGCAGCGGGGGCCGGGGTAGCTACGAGCAGTACTTC. It encodes CASSGGRGSYEQYF.

The rearrangement links TRBV19 to TRBJ2-7; TRBD1 aligns across 7 bases. CDR3 length: 14 amino acids. Trimming took 5 bases from V and 2 from J; bases not matched to a gene: 6. Germline CDR1 LNHDA, CDR2 SQIVND (reference sequence). The CDR3 DNA reads TGTGCCAGTAGTCCCGGGACAGTAGCCTACGAGCAGTACTTC. Amino acids: CASSPGTVAYEQYF.

This clone occurred a few times. One junction end does not reproduce the germline sequence, and a read error may be involved. The chain joins TRBV6-1 to TRBJ2-5, with 10 positions matching TRBD2. Germline assignment: CDR1 MNHNS and CDR2 SASEGT. CDR3 size: 15 residues. Here the CDR3 reads CASREAGGPRETQYF. CDR3 bases: TGTGCCAGCAGGGAAGCGGGAGGGCCGCGGGAGACCCAGTACTTC.

J is TRBJ2-2 and V is TRBV5-6; 14 nucleotides align to TRBD2. The CDR3 length is 16 residues. The J segment lost 8 bases and the V segment lost 3 bases, leaving 6 bases of the junction unmatched. CDR1 is SGHDT, CDR2 YYEEEE, per germline. The CDR3 nucleotides are TGTGCCAGCAGCTCACGACTAGCGGGAGGGCTTGGGGAGCTGTTTTTT. Its translation: CASSSRLAGGLGELFF.

The chain couples TRBV29-1 to TRBJ2-7; D uncertain. The CDR3 loop spans 12 amino acids. CDR1 is SQVTM and CDR2 is ANQGSEA in the germline V gene. V lost 7 bases and J 0 bases, leaving 10 bases between the germline ends. CDR3 region: CSAANVSYEQYF. CDR3 DNA sequence: TGCAGCGCCGCGAACGTCTCCTACGAGCAGTACTTC.

This chain joins TRBV29-1 and TRBJ2-3; 7 bases fit TRBD2. The V gene's germline CDR1 is SQVTM and CDR2 ANQGSEA. V was clipped by 3 bases and J by 2 bases; unmatched bases: 23. The CDR3 runs to 20 residues. This chain's CDR3 is CSVDRPPGLEGADHTDTQYF. The CDR3, as DNA: TGCAGCGTTGATAGACCTCCCGGACTAGAAGGGGCCGACCACACAGATACGCAGTATTTT.

This chain links TRBV2 with TRBJ1-2, with 8 bases that match TRBD1. The CDR3 totals 15 residues. Per the germline V gene, CDR1 is SNHLY and CDR2 is FYNNEI. Unmatched junction bases numbered 11, after V lost 3 bases and J lost 8 bases. CDR3: CASSDGDRTAWGYTF. The CDR3 bases are TGTGCCAGCAGTGATGGGGACAGGACCGCTTGGGGCTACACCTTC.

This chain joins TRBV19 and TRBJ2-2, with D tentatively TRBD1 (5 bases). Germline lookup yields CDR1 LNHDA and CDR2 SQIVND (reference sequence). The CDR3 is made up of 13 amino acids. V shed 4 bases and J shed 6 bases, with 9 bases lying between them. CDR3: CASSSGAAGELFF. The DNA for the CDR3 is TGTGCCAGTAGTAGTGGGGCAGCCGGGGAGCTGTTTTTT. Using reference TRBV19 and TRBJ2-2 for the parts outside the CDR3, the full variable domain is DGGITQSPKYLFRKEGQNVTLSCEQNLNHDAMYWYRQDPGQGLRLIYYSQIVNDFQKGDIAEGYSVSREKKESFPLTVTSAQKNPTAFYLCASSSGAAGELFFGEGSRLTVL.

The chain joins TRBV4-2 to TRBJ2-7, with 7 positions matching TRBD2. CDR3 length: 16 amino acids. Germline lookup yields CDR1 LGHNA and CDR2 YNFKEQ. Losses at the gene ends were 0 bases for V and 0 bases for J; bases not matched to a gene: 5. In DNA form, the CDR3 reads TGTGCCAGCAGCCAAGAGGGGGGGGGAAGCTCCTACGAGCAGTACTTC. Translating it yields CASSQEGGGSSYEQYF.